These 22 T cell receptor beta chains share one sample of origin, sequenced in a study of neurological immune-mediated disorders. One entry per CDR3 protein, called by TCRdb with MiXCR from the 5' RACE reads. The sample records some 57,000 distinct CDR3 sequences, roughly 3.5% being singletons. The sample was PBMCs. These receptors all stem from a woman aged 55 to 70 with multiple sclerosis.

This clonotype was found many times. The chain combines TRBV4-1 with TRBJ2-2; D unresolved. The CDR3 sequence is 15 residues long. Trimming took off 2 bases at V and 1 base at J, with 8 bases between the two ends. The germline V gene encodes CDR1 MGHRA and CDR2 YSYEKL. The CDR3 sequence is CASSQWAQNTGELFF. The CDR3 DNA follows: TGCGCCAGCAGCCAATGGGCACAGAACACCGGGGAGCTGTTTTTT.

This clonotype came up many times. The chain joins TRBV4-1 to TRBJ2-5; no clear D gene. The V gene lost 0 bases and the J gene lost 4 bases, with 6 bases spanning the gap. This CDR3 comprises 13 residues. From germline, CDR1 is MGHRA and CDR2 YSYEKL. CDR3 nucleotides: TGCGCCAGCAGCCAAGATGTCTCAGAGACCCAGTACTTC. This gives the protein CASSQDVSETQYF.

This clonotype was observed at least ten times. The V call is TRBV20-1, the J call TRBJ2-5; 12 nucleotides align to TRBD1. CDR1 is DFQATT and CDR2 is SNEGSKA in the germline V gene (reference sequence). The CDR3 consists of 15 residues. Trimming cost V 0 bases and J 5 bases; bases outside gene matches: 4. CDR3 residues: CSARDGTGGEETQYF. CDR3 in DNA: TGCAGTGCTAGAGATGGGACAGGGGGCGAGGAGACCCAGTACTTC.

This clonotype has at least ten counts. This chain joins TRBV10-3 and TRBJ1-3; unclear D gene. Germline CDR1 ENHRY, CDR2 SYGVKD. The CDR3 runs 13 residues. The V end lost 6 bases, the J end lost 3 bases, and 9 bases lay between the germline ends. The CDR3, as DNA: TGTGCCATCAGCGGGGAGGTTGGAAACACCATATATTTT. This sequence encodes CAISGEVGNTIYF.

This clonotype was counted ten times or more. The chain links TRBV7-9 to TRBJ1-2; no firm D call. Trimming stripped 6 bases from V and 3 bases from J, with 14 bases between. This CDR3 is built from 14 residues. Looked up from germline, CDR1 is SEHNR and CDR2 is FQNEAQ (reference sequence). The CDR3 DNA reads TGTGCCAGCAGACTCGGGGTCGTGGACTATGGCTACACCTTC. Translation: CASRLGVVDYGYTF.

This clonotype appeared many times. The chain is built from TRBV5-1 and TRBJ1-1, with TRBD1 matching over 12 bases. CDR1 is SGHRS and CDR2 is YFSETQ in the germline V gene. With 0 bases clipped from V and 5 bases from J, the junction kept 8 bases outside the gene matches. The CDR3 is 17 amino acids. This CDR3 reads CASSLEGQGARLTEAFF. The CDR3 DNA is TGCGCCAGCAGCTTGGAGGGACAGGGGGCTCGGTTGACTGAAGCTTTCTTT. The variable domain in full, completed from reference TRBV5-1 and TRBJ1-1, reads KAGVTQTPRYLIKTRGQQVTLSCSPISGHRSVSWYQQTPGQGLQFLFEYFSETQRNKGNFPGRFSGRQFSNSRSEMNVSTLELGDSALYLCASSLEGQGARLTEAFFGQGTRLTVV.

This clonotype has ten or more counts. The gene calls are TRBV27 and TRBJ1-6; 7 bases map to TRBD1. With 5 bases clipped from V and 14 bases from J, the junction kept 12 bases outside the gene matches. CDR1 is MNHEY, CDR2 SMNVEV, per germline (reference sequence). This CDR3 contains 14 residues. CDR3 in DNA: TGTGCCAGCAGTCCCCGGACAGGCTCTCGAACCCTCCACTTT. As protein: CASSPRTGSRTLHF.

This clonotype has ten or more counts. The chain employs TRBV2 and TRBJ1-6, with 7 bases fitting TRBD1. This CDR3 comprises 20 residues. The trim removed 7 bases at V and 11 bases at J, leaving 29 bases unmatched. The germline gives CDR1 SNHLY, CDR2 FYNNEI. The DNA for the CDR3 is TGTGCCAGCACCACCTCCCGGGACAGCTACAAGTTGGGCCCCCGTACACCCCTCCACTTT. Translated, it gives CASTTSRDSYKLGPRTPLHF.

In its sample, this clonotype was seen many times. The V gene is TRBV20-1, the J gene TRBJ2-4; no clear D. The V gene lost 6 bases and the J gene lost 7 bases, with 16 bases spanning the gap. The CDR3 totals 13 residues. From germline, CDR1 is DFQATT and CDR2 SNEGSKA (reference sequence). The CDR3 reads CSAPLGVENIQYF. The CDR3 bases are TGCAGTGCGCCCCTGGGTGTGGAGAACATTCAGTACTTC.

This clonotype was recorded many times. This sequence joins TRBV20-1 and TRBJ2-1; weak D call: TRBD2 (6 bases). The germline CDR1 and CDR2 sequences are DFQATT and SNEGSKA (reference sequence). The ends were cut back, 1 base at V and 7 bases at J, with 8 bases in the middle. The CDR3 contains 12 residues. CDR3 DNA sequence: TGCAGTGCTAGAGTCGGGGGAAATGAGCAGTTCTTC. Protein product: CSARVGGNEQFF.

This clonotype was seen ten or more times. The CDR3 region is CASSSGQWMNTEAFF. CDR3 in DNA: TGTGCCAGCAGCTCGGGACAGTGGATGAACACTGAAGCTTTCTTT. V is TRBV5-5 and J is TRBJ1-1; 7 positions match TRBD1. Looked up from germline, CDR1 is SGHKS and CDR2 is YYEKEE (reference sequence). The ends lost 3 bases at V and 0 bases at J; junction bases unmatched: 5. This CDR3 spans 15 amino acids.

This clonotype was counted many times. The chain carries TRBV10-3 and TRBJ1-2; D perhaps matches TRBD1 (5 bases). V lost 6 bases and J 5 bases, leaving 10 bases between the germline ends. The CDR3 contains 12 residues. Germline V gives CDR1 ENHRY, CDR2 SYGVKD. CDR3 in amino acids: CAISREGYGYTF. The CDR3 DNA reads TGTGCCATCAGCAGGGAAGGGTATGGCTACACCTTC.

This clonotype was observed many times. The chain couples TRBV7-9 to TRBJ2-3, with 8 bases that match TRBD2. This CDR3 contains 17 residues. Germline CDR1 and CDR2: SEHNR and FQNEAQ (reference sequence). With 0 bases clipped from V and 0 bases from J, the junction kept 5 bases outside the gene matches. This chain's CDR3 is CASSLAQTSESTDTQYF. The CDR3 coding sequence is TGTGCCAGCAGCTTAGCCCAGACTAGCGAAAGCACAGATACGCAGTATTTT.

This clonotype was recorded many times. The chain carries TRBV5-5 and TRBJ2-7; 7 bases are a match to TRBD1. The CDR3 is 15 residues long. Germline V lookup: CDR1 SGHKS, CDR2 YYEKEE (reference sequence). The J segment lost 3 bases and the V segment lost 4 bases, leaving 10 bases of the junction unmatched. CDR3 amino acids: CASSHGTAIRYEQYF. CDR3 bases: TGTGCCAGCAGCCATGGGACAGCCATTCGCTACGAGCAGTACTTC.

The CDR3 protein is CASSLGATGANVLTF. CDR3 nucleotides: TGTGCCAGCAGCCTCGGAGCAACTGGGGCCAACGTCCTGACTTTC. The rearrangement joins TRBV27 to TRBJ2-6; D unclear. The CDR3 sequence is 15 residues long. V lost 6 bases, J lost 2 bases, and 11 bases lay in between. Germline V lookup: CDR1 MNHEY, CDR2 SMNVEV (reference sequence).

The sample holds many counts of this clonotype. V usage is TRBV27 and J usage is TRBJ2-3; no clear D. The CDR3 covers 11 residues. V was trimmed by 3 bases and J by 7 bases, leaving 5 bases between them. The germline V gene encodes CDR1 MNHEY and CDR2 SMNVEV (reference sequence). The DNA of the CDR3 is TGTGCCAGCAGTTTCATAAATACGCAGTATTTT. Translating gives CASSFINTQYF.

This clonotype was seen many times. The chain has TRBV12-3 or TRBV12-4 and TRBJ2-1; D is unclear. The V end lost 8 bases, the J end lost 9 bases, and 20 bases lay between the germline ends. The CDR3 length is 14 residues. The CDR3 DNA is TGTGCCAGCCGAGACCGGCTGAGGCGTCGTGAGCAGTTCTTC. Protein: CASRDRLRRREQFF.

This clonotype was found many times. The chain joins TRBV28 to TRBJ2-3; the D is unclear. Germline CDR1 MDHEN, CDR2 SYDVKM. Trimming cost V 6 bases and J 5 bases, with 9 bases left between them. The CDR3 spans 12 residues. The DNA of the CDR3 is TGTGCCAGCAGCTCCTCCGTAGATACGCAGTATTTT. It codes for CASSSSVDTQYF.

This clonotype was seen repeatedly, ten times or more. This CDR3 reads CASSGDSRDCYEQYF. The DNA for the CDR3 is TGTGCCAGCAGCGGGGACAGCCGCGACTGCTACGAGCAGTACTTC. The rearrangement uses TRBV2 and TRBJ2-7; 7 bases align to TRBD1. The junction had 11 bases not matched to a gene; V was cut back by 6 bases and J by 3 bases. In germline, CDR1 is SNHLY, CDR2 FYNNEI. The CDR3 runs to 15 residues.

V is TRBV20-1 and J is TRBJ2-7, with 7 positions matching TRBD2. V shed 3 bases and J 2 bases; nucleotides not matched to a gene: 4. This CDR3 has 13 residues. The germline V gene has CDR1 DFQATT and CDR2 SNEGSKA (reference sequence). The CDR3 region has the DNA TGCAGTGCTAGCGGGGGGTCGACCTACGAGCAGTACTTC. Translation gives CSASGGSTYEQYF.

This clonotype was recorded many times. V and J are TRBV2 and TRBJ2-7; D possibly matches TRBD1 or TRBD2 (5 bases each). Trimming left V 8 bases short and J 4 bases short, with 18 bases between. Germline values: CDR1 SNHLY, CDR2 FYNNEI. The CDR3 is 14 amino acids. Here the CDR3 reads CASRSSRENYEQYF. CDR3 nucleotides: TGTGCCAGCCGCTCTTCCAGGGAGAATTACGAGCAGTACTTC.

This clonotype came up many times. V and J are TRBV29-1 and TRBJ2-7; TRBD2 is a possible D gene (6 bases). The CDR3 extends over 13 amino acids. The germline V gene has CDR1 SQVTM and CDR2 ANQGSEA. V was pared by 6 bases and J by 7 bases, with 19 bases between. CDR3 region: CSVGEDVLGEQYF. DNA of the CDR3: TGCAGCGTGGGGGAGGACGTTTTAGGGGAGCAGTACTTC.